The entry that follows covers one TCR beta chain sequence. Profiling relied on immunoSEQ multiplex PCR, and the TCRdb table lists in-frame clones only, not all of them. The table lists 75,000 to 100,000 clones, around nine tenths of them singletons, with just under 7.5% in the top ten. These data come from a study of T cell responses to AZD1222 COVID-19 vaccine. Sequenced material: peripheral blood, taken on day 0 of AZD1222 vaccination. The TCR comes from an adult in good health.

In DNA form, the CDR3 reads TGTGCCAGCAGCCAAACTCGCGGTCAGCCCCAGCATTTT. Protein sequence: CASSQTRGQPQHF. This chain uses TRBV7-9 with TRBJ1-5; D is undetermined. Trimming left V 5 bases short and J 6 bases short, with 11 bases between. This CDR3 comprises 13 residues. Germline CDR1 and CDR2: SEHNR and FQNEAQ (reference sequence).